The T cell receptor (beta chain) described here comes from a study of Graves' ophthalmopathy and Graves' hyperthyroidism. Regarding the study as a whole: The blood repertoire also included most expanded thyroid clonotypes above 0.001 frequency.

A remark on this clonotype: Its specificity is not known. One junction end does not reproduce the germline sequence, and a read error may be involved.

For repertoire sequencing, the TCR beta CDR3 regions were amplified from RNA transcripts. RT-PCR with HTBI primers came first, then second-round multiplex PCR. TCRdb fed the multiplex PCR reads into MiXCR, producing one record per CDR3 protein. The sample yields about 550,000 distinct CDR3 sequences, about 35% seen once. Germline-derived CDR1 and CDR2 are SGHRS and YFSETQ. This CDR3 is built from 15 residues. The receptor was derived from an adult man with Graves' hyperthyroidism. This rearrangement joins TRBV5-1 to TRBJ2-7; TRBD1 is a possible D gene (6 bases). The sequencing sample was made of peripheral blood or thyroid tissue (not recorded which). In DNA form, the CDR3 reads TGCGCCGGCAGCCTCTCCGGGACACTCTCCTACGAGCAGTACTTC. Translated, it gives CAGSLSGTLSYEQYF.